This TCR beta chain was found in a study of PD-L1 blockade in urothelial cancer. Overall study: T cell content in blood samples showed a median of about 140,000.

Method: immunoSEQ multiplex PCR; TCRdb's copy keeps in-frame clones and lacks some. The sample lists roughly 120,000 clones, around 88% occurring once. Noted time point: peripheral blood 6 weeks after treatment start. V dropped 7 bases and J dropped 0 bases, with 9 bases sitting between them. CDR1 is MDHEN and CDR2 is SYDVKM in the germline V gene. CDR3 length: 14 amino acids. This TCR was recovered from a man between 60 and 70 years old with urothelial cancer. The chain employs TRBV28 and TRBJ2-2; D call uncertain. Sequences were derived from PBMCs, sampled around atezolizumab (anti-PD-L1) treatment. CDR3 in DNA: TGTGCCAGCAAAGAGGCGGCGAACACCGGGGAGCTGTTTTTT. Translated: CASKEAANTGELFF.